This is a list of T cell receptor beta chains from one sample in a study of blood T cell repertoires in COVID-19. TCRdb's copy holds only in-frame clones and misses some; the assay was immunoSEQ multiplex PCR. In the table there are 250,000 or so clones, roughly 77% of which are singletons. The specimen sequenced was peripheral blood. These receptors came from an elderly woman with acute or convalescent COVID-19. CDR3s include the opening cysteine and the closing phenylalanine or tryptophan. Each record gives: J gene, clone size, V gene, D gene, CDR3 DNA, CDR3 protein. A D gene is named only where the DNA matches it firmly. Clone size is stated in some rows and not others, as once, few, many or a class when expanded.

J gene: TRBJ2-1
clone size: -
V gene: TRBV11-2
D gene: -
CDR3 DNA: TGTGCCAGCAGCCTCCTGCGCGGCGGTTACAATGAGCAGTTCTTC
CDR3 protein: CASSLLRGGYNEQFF

J gene: TRBJ2-1
clone size: -
V gene: TRBV5-6
D gene: -
CDR3 DNA: TGTGCCAGCAGCTTGTACAGGGAAGGGTTGTTCTTC
CDR3 protein: CASSLYREGLFF

J gene: TRBJ2-1
clone size: -
V gene: TRBV7-9
D gene: -
CDR3 DNA: TGTGCCAGCAGCTTAGGACAGTTTATTGGAAGGAATGAGCAGTTCTTC
CDR3 protein: CASSLGQFIGRNEQFF

J gene: TRBJ1-1
clone size: -
V gene: TRBV4-3
D gene: -
CDR3 DNA: TGCGCCAGCAGCCAAAGGGGCGGTAGGAACACTGAAGCTTTCTTT
CDR3 protein: CASSQRGGRNTEAFF

J gene: TRBJ2-5
clone size: few
V gene: TRBV6-5
D gene: TRBD1
CDR3 DNA: TGTGCCAGCAGTTACTCGGGACAGCGAATACAAGAGACCCAGTACTTC
CDR3 protein: CASSYSGQRIQETQYF

J gene: TRBJ1-4
clone size: few
V gene: TRBV30
D gene: TRBD1
CDR3 DNA: TGTGCCTGGAGACCAAGGTGGGGACAGGGGGCCCCTAATGAAAAACTGTTTTTT
CDR3 protein: CAWRPRWGQGAPNEKLFF

J gene: TRBJ1-1
clone size: -
V gene: TRBV5-1
D gene: TRBD1
CDR3 DNA: TGCGCCAGCAGCCTCGGGACAGTCACTGAAGCTTTCTTT
CDR3 protein: CASSLGTVTEAFF

J gene: TRBJ1-1
clone size: once
V gene: TRBV4-1
D gene: TRBD1
CDR3 DNA: TGCGCCAGCAGCCCGAGGACAGGGGCGAGGACTGAAGCTTTCTTT
CDR3 protein: CASSPRTGARTEAFF

J gene: TRBJ1-2
clone size: -
V gene: TRBV29-1
D gene: TRBD1
CDR3 DNA: TGCAGCGTTGATGGATGGCAGGGGGTAGGCTATGGCTACACCTTC
CDR3 protein: CSVDGWQGVGYGYTF

J gene: TRBJ1-2
clone size: -
V gene: TRBV28
D gene: TRBD1
CDR3 DNA: TGTGCCAGCAGCCTGGAGGACAGGGGGCAAGGTGGCTACACCTTC
CDR3 protein: CASSLEDRGQGGYTF

J gene: TRBJ2-1
clone size: -
V gene: TRBV29-1
D gene: -
CDR3 DNA: TGCAGCCCCCAATATCGGTCTGAGCAGTTCTTC
CDR3 protein: CSPQYRSEQFF

J gene: TRBJ2-7
clone size: -
V gene: TRBV5-1
D gene: TRBD1
CDR3 DNA: TGCGCCAGCAGCTTGAGGACAGGGTCCAGCACCGTCGACTACGAGCAGTACTTC
CDR3 protein: CASSLRTGSSTVDYEQYF

J gene: TRBJ1-2
clone size: many
V gene: TRBV14
D gene: TRBD1
CDR3 DNA: TGTGCCAGCAGCCAAGATCCTGGACAGGGTATGGTTGGCTACACCTTC
CDR3 protein: CASSQDPGQGMVGYTF

J gene: TRBJ2-7
clone size: -
V gene: TRBV6-2/TRBV6-3
D gene: -
CDR3 DNA: TGTGCCAGCAGTTTCACAGGCGAGCAGTACTTC
CDR3 protein: CASSFTGEQYF

J gene: TRBJ2-7
clone size: -
V gene: TRBV18
D gene: -
CDR3 DNA: TGTGCCAGCTCTGGGACATTGTCCTACGAGCAGTACTTC
CDR3 protein: CASSGTLSYEQYF

J gene: TRBJ2-7
clone size: -
V gene: TRBV4-3
D gene: TRBD1
CDR3 DNA: TGCGCCAGCAGCCCTAACCCGGGACAGGGGTACGAGCAGTACTTC
CDR3 protein: CASSPNPGQGYEQYF

J gene: TRBJ1-2
clone size: once
V gene: TRBV4-1
D gene: -
CDR3 DNA: TGCGCCAGCAGCCGGGGCAACTACCCCTATGGCTACACCTTC
CDR3 protein: CASSRGNYPYGYTF

J gene: TRBJ1-1
clone size: once
V gene: TRBV2
D gene: TRBD1
CDR3 DNA: TGTGCCAGCAGTGTAACCGGGACAGGCGTCAATGAAGCTTTCTTT
CDR3 protein: CASSVTGTGVNEAFF

J gene: TRBJ1-2
clone size: once
V gene: TRBV5-1
D gene: -
CDR3 DNA: TGCGCCAGCAGCTTGGTACAGGGTTTAGATGGCTACACCTTC
CDR3 protein: CASSLVQGLDGYTF

J gene: TRBJ1-1
clone size: -
V gene: TRBV6-1
D gene: TRBD1
CDR3 DNA: TGTGCCAGCAGCCGTCCAGACAGGGGCACCTCTGAAGCTTTCTTT
CDR3 protein: CASSRPDRGTSEAFF

J gene: TRBJ1-2
clone size: -
V gene: TRBV3-1/TRBV3-2
D gene: TRBD1
CDR3 DNA: TGTGCCAGCAGCCTGACAGGGGACTATGGCTACACCTTC
CDR3 protein: CASSLTGDYGYTF

J gene: TRBJ2-6
clone size: -
V gene: TRBV5-1
D gene: -
CDR3 DNA: TGCGCCAGCACCCTCCCTAACTCTGGGGCCAACGTCCTGACTTTC
CDR3 protein: CASTLPNSGANVLTF

J gene: TRBJ2-5
clone size: -
V gene: TRBV7-9
D gene: TRBD2
CDR3 DNA: TGTGCCAGCAGCCTGCCGGGGGGGAGTCAAGAGACCCAGTACTTC
CDR3 protein: CASSLPGGSQETQYF

J gene: TRBJ2-5
clone size: few
V gene: TRBV19
D gene: -
CDR3 DNA: TGTGCCAGTAGTATTATCGGGAGTGGGGCAGGCCAAGAGACCCAGTACTTC
CDR3 protein: CASSIIGSGAGQETQYF

J gene: TRBJ1-1
clone size: -
V gene: TRBV5-4
D gene: -
CDR3 DNA: TGTGCCAGCAGCTCGGGAGTGACTGAAGCTTTCTTT
CDR3 protein: CASSSGVTEAFF

J gene: TRBJ2-5
clone size: -
V gene: TRBV6-1
D gene: TRBD2
CDR3 DNA: TGTGCCAGCAGTACGACTAGCGGGAGGAAGGAGACCCAGTACTTC
CDR3 protein: CASSTTSGRKETQYF

J gene: TRBJ2-3
clone size: -
V gene: TRBV7-2
D gene: TRBD2
CDR3 DNA: TGTGCCAGCAGCTTTGGAATGACTAGCGGGTGGAGTACAGATACGCAGTATTTT
CDR3 protein: CASSFGMTSGWSTDTQYF

J gene: TRBJ2-1
clone size: -
V gene: TRBV5-3
D gene: -
CDR3 DNA: TGTGCCAGAAGCCCCATTGTGGCCCTACTAGAATCCGGCGGGGCCTACAATGAGCAGTTCTTC
CDR3 protein: CARSPIVALLESGGAYNEQFF

J gene: TRBJ2-7
clone size: -
V gene: TRBV25-1
D gene: TRBD1
CDR3 DNA: TGTGCCAGCGGAAGGACAGGGTCGAGTGAGCAGTACTTC
CDR3 protein: CASGRTGSSEQYF

J gene: TRBJ2-1
clone size: -
V gene: TRBV19
D gene: TRBD2
CDR3 DNA: TGTGCCAGTAGTATTCGGGGGGGCTCCTACAATGAGCAGTTCTTC
CDR3 protein: CASSIRGGSYNEQFF

J gene: TRBJ1-2
clone size: many
V gene: TRBV10-3
D gene: TRBD1
CDR3 DNA: TGTGCCATCAGTGAGAACAGGGGGCAAAACTATGGCTACACCTTC
CDR3 protein: CAISENRGQNYGYTF

J gene: TRBJ2-7
clone size: -
V gene: TRBV5-6
D gene: -
CDR3 DNA: TGTGCCAGCAGCTTGGGGGGGCTCTCCTACGAGCAGTACTTC
CDR3 protein: CASSLGGLSYEQYF

J gene: TRBJ2-6
clone size: -
V gene: TRBV6-5
D gene: -
CDR3 DNA: TGTGCCAGCAGTTATAACAGTAGAATCCCTACCAACGTCCTGACTTTC
CDR3 protein: CASSYNSRIPTNVLTF

J gene: TRBJ1-2
clone size: -
V gene: TRBV29-1
D gene: TRBD1
CDR3 DNA: TGCAGCGTTGACTGGGCCGGACAGGGTTATGGCTACACCTTC
CDR3 protein: CSVDWAGQGYGYTF

J gene: TRBJ2-7
clone size: -
V gene: TRBV5-5
D gene: -
CDR3 DNA: TGTGCCAGCAGCTTTTTCTCGGGGGAGCAGTACTTC
CDR3 protein: CASSFFSGEQYF

J gene: TRBJ1-2
clone size: -
V gene: TRBV29-1
D gene: -
CDR3 DNA: TGCAGCGCGGGGAACAGGAACTATGGCTACACCTTC
CDR3 protein: CSAGNRNYGYTF

J gene: TRBJ1-3
clone size: -
V gene: TRBV6-6
D gene: TRBD1
CDR3 DNA: TGTGCCAGCAGCCGCGGACAGGGTGGAAACACCATATATTTT
CDR3 protein: CASSRGQGGNTIYF

J gene: TRBJ1-1
clone size: -
V gene: TRBV7-8
D gene: TRBD1
CDR3 DNA: TGTGCCAGCAGCTTCGGGACAGGGGTATTGAGGAACACTGAAGCTTTCTTT
CDR3 protein: CASSFGTGVLRNTEAFF

J gene: TRBJ2-7
clone size: -
V gene: TRBV12-2
D gene: -
CDR3 DNA: TGTGCAAGTCGCCAGGGGCAAGACTTTAGCTCCTACGAGCAGTACTTC
CDR3 protein: CASRQGQDFSSYEQYF

J gene: TRBJ1-1
clone size: once
V gene: TRBV18
D gene: -
CDR3 DNA: TGTGCCAGCTCACCTAGACACGAGCTGAACACTGAAGCTTTCTTT
CDR3 protein: CASSPRHELNTEAFF

J gene: TRBJ2-1
clone size: -
V gene: TRBV20-1
D gene: -
CDR3 DNA: TGCAGTGTACCGAGGGTGAATGAGCAGTTCTTC
CDR3 protein: CSVPRVNEQFF

J gene: TRBJ1-2
clone size: -
V gene: TRBV18
D gene: -
CDR3 DNA: TGTGCCAGCTCACCACGCAGGGAAGAAGGCTACACCTTC
CDR3 protein: CASSPRREEGYTF

J gene: TRBJ2-7
clone size: -
V gene: TRBV5-6
D gene: -
CDR3 DNA: TGTGCCAGCAGCGGGCAGGGGATGGGCTCCTACGAGCAGTACTTC
CDR3 protein: CASSGQGMGSYEQYF

J gene: TRBJ1-3
clone size: -
V gene: TRBV10-3
D gene: -
CDR3 DNA: TGTGCCATCAGCGACAGTTCCGACTCTGGAAACACCATATATTTT
CDR3 protein: CAISDSSDSGNTIYF

J gene: TRBJ1-2
clone size: -
V gene: TRBV6-5
D gene: -
CDR3 DNA: TGTGCCAGCAAGGCCTCAGGGATCTGGAGCTATGGCTACACCTTC
CDR3 protein: CASKASGIWSYGYTF

J gene: TRBJ2-3
clone size: -
V gene: TRBV7-9
D gene: TRBD2
CDR3 DNA: TGTGCCAGCGCGGGACTAGCGGAAACGCAGTATTTT
CDR3 protein: CASAGLAETQYF

J gene: TRBJ1-2
clone size: once
V gene: TRBV12-3/TRBV12-4
D gene: TRBD1
CDR3 DNA: TGTGCCAGCAGGGGACAGGAGTATGGCTACACCTTC
CDR3 protein: CASRGQEYGYTF

J gene: TRBJ2-5
clone size: -
V gene: TRBV3-1/TRBV3-2
D gene: TRBD2
CDR3 DNA: TGTGCCAGCAGCCCTAGCGGGCTGGGCATGGAGACCCAGTACTTC
CDR3 protein: CASSPSGLGMETQYF

J gene: TRBJ2-6
clone size: -
V gene: TRBV7-2
D gene: -
CDR3 DNA: TGTGCCAGCAGCTTAGTGGCCAGGCGCCCAGGGGCCAACGTCCTGACTTTC
CDR3 protein: CASSLVARRPGANVLTF

J gene: TRBJ2-3
clone size: -
V gene: TRBV3-1/TRBV3-2
D gene: TRBD2
CDR3 DNA: TGTGCCAGCAGCCATGCTGGGACTAGCGGGGGGGCCAGGACAGATACGCAGTATTTT
CDR3 protein: CASSHAGTSGGARTDTQYF

J gene: TRBJ2-3
clone size: -
V gene: TRBV7-2
D gene: -
CDR3 DNA: TGTGCCAGCAGCTCAGGGCACACAGATACGCAGTATTTT
CDR3 protein: CASSSGHTDTQYF

J gene: TRBJ2-1
clone size: -
V gene: TRBV6-5
D gene: TRBD2
CDR3 DNA: TGTGCCACCGAGCCGGGGGGAAACAGGAATGAGCAGTTCTTC
CDR3 protein: CATEPGGNRNEQFF

J gene: TRBJ1-1
clone size: -
V gene: TRBV7-8
D gene: -
CDR3 DNA: TGTGCCAGCAGCCCAGCGGGCAGGGCGAACACTGAAGCTTTCTTT
CDR3 protein: CASSPAGRANTEAFF

J gene: TRBJ2-7
clone size: -
V gene: TRBV3-1/TRBV3-2
D gene: -
CDR3 DNA: TGTGCCAGCAGCCAAGAGTGGCGGGACCACGAGCAGTACTTC
CDR3 protein: CASSQEWRDHEQYF

J gene: TRBJ1-5
clone size: -
V gene: TRBV12-3/TRBV12-4
D gene: -
CDR3 DNA: TGTGCCAGCAGTACTTCCGGGAATCAGCCCCAGCATTTT
CDR3 protein: CASSTSGNQPQHF

J gene: TRBJ2-5
clone size: -
V gene: TRBV9
D gene: -
CDR3 DNA: TGTGCCAGCAGCGTCACAGGGAAAACTGGAGAGACCCAGTACTTC
CDR3 protein: CASSVTGKTGETQYF

J gene: TRBJ1-3
clone size: -
V gene: TRBV5-5
D gene: -
CDR3 DNA: TGTGCCAGCAGCTTGTCAGGGGACACTGGAAACACCATATATTTT
CDR3 protein: CASSLSGDTGNTIYF

J gene: TRBJ1-5
clone size: few
V gene: TRBV6-5
D gene: TRBD1
CDR3 DNA: TGTGCCAGCAGTTACAGGACAGGGGAGAGCCAGCCCCAGCATTTT
CDR3 protein: CASSYRTGESQPQHF

J gene: TRBJ1-4
clone size: -
V gene: TRBV6-1
D gene: TRBD1
CDR3 DNA: TGTGCCAGCAGTGAATGGGACAGGGGGCGAGAAAAACTGTTTTTT
CDR3 protein: CASSEWDRGREKLFF